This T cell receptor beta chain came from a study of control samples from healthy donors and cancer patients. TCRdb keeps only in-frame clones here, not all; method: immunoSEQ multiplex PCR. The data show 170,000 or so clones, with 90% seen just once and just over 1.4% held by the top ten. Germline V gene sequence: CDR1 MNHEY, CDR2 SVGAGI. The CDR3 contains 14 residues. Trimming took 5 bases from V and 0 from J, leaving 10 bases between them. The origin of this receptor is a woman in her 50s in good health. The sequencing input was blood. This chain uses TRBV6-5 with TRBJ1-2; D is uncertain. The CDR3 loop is CASSKYRANYGYTF. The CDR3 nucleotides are TGTGCCAGCAGTAAATACAGAGCTAACTATGGCTACACCTTC.